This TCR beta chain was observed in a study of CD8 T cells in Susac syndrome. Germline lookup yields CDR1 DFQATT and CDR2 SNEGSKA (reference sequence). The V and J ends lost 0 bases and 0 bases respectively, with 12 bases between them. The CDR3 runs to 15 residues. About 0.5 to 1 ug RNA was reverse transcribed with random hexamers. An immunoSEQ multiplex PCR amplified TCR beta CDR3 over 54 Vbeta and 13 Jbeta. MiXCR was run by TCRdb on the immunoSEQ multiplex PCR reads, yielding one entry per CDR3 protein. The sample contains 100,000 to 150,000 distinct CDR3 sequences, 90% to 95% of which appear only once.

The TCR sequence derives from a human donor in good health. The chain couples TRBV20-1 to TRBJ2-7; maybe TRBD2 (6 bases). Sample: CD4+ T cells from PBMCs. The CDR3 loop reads CSARDIGGSSYEQYF. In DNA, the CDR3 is TGCAGTGCTAGAGATATTGGGGGGTCCTCCTACGAGCAGTACTTC.